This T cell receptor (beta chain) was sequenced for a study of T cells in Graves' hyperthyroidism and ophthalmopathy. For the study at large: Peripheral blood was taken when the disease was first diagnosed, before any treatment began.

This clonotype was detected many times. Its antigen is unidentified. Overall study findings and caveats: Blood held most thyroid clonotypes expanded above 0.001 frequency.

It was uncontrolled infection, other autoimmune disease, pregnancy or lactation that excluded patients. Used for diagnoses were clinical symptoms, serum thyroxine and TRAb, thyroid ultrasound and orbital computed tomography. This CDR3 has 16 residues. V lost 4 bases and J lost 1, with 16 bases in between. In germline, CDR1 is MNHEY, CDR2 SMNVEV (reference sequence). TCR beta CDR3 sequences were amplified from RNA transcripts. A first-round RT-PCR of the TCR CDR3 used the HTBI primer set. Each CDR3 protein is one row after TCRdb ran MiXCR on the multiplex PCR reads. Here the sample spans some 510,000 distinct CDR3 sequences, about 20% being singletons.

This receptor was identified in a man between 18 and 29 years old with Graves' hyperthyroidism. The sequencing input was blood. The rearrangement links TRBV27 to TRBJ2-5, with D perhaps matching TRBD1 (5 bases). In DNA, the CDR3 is TGTGCCAGCAGTTACCAGGGCGGTGGACCCCAAGAGACCCAGTACTTC. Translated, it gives CASSYQGGGPQETQYF.